Shown below are 23 T cell receptor beta chains from a single sample sequenced in a study of cytomegalovirus exposure and HLA in healthy donors. Primers for the PCR totalled 60 Vbeta and 13 Jbeta. Clones were sequenced by immunoSEQ multiplex PCR, and TCRdb holds only the in-frame ones, with some missing. Of around 200,000 clones in the sample, approximately 80% were seen once. Specimen: PBMCs. Every receptor here comes from a woman in her fifties or sixties in good health and CMV-seronegative.

This sequence joins TRBV28 and TRBJ2-1; 7 nucleotides agree with TRBD1. V was pared by 6 bases and J by 1 base, with 9 bases of the junction left unmatched. Per the germline V gene, CDR1 is MDHEN and CDR2 is SYDVKM. CDR3 length: 16 residues. This CDR3 is CASRPATGFSYNEQFF. The CDR3, as DNA: TGTGCCAGCAGGCCGGCGACAGGGTTTTCCTACAATGAGCAGTTCTTC.

The J gene is TRBJ1-2, the V gene TRBV6-5; TRBD1 is a possible D gene (6 bases). Germline CDR1 reads MNHEY; CDR2 reads SVGAGI. The V end was cut by 4 bases, the J end by 4 bases, with 13 bases between. This CDR3 contains 14 residues. The DNA for the CDR3 is TGTGCCAGCAGTTTGGGACAACCAAGCTATGGCTACACCTTC. Residues: CASSLGQPSYGYTF.

The V call is TRBV7-9, the J call TRBJ1-5, with TRBD1 as a possible D gene (5 bases). From germline, CDR1 is SEHNR and CDR2 FQNEAQ (reference sequence). This CDR3 contains 14 residues. The V gene lost 0 bases and the J gene lost 6 bases, with 9 bases spanning the gap. CDR3 nucleotides: TGTGCCAGCAGCTTAGCTCAGGGAGGTCAGCCCCAGCATTTT. It yields the protein CASSLAQGGQPQHF. Full variable domain (missing parts from reference TRBV7-9 and TRBJ1-5): DTGVSQNPRHKITKRGQNVTFRCDPISEHNRLYWYRQTLGQGPEFLTYFQNEAQLEKSRLLSDRFSAERPKGSFSTLEIQRTEQGDSAMYLCASSLAQGGQPQHFGDGTRLSIL.

The DNA for the CDR3 is TGTGCCAGCAGCCAAGAATGGAGAGACCCTAACACTGAAGCTTTCTTT. This translates into CASSQEWRDPNTEAFF. This rearrangement joins TRBV14 to TRBJ1-1; D is ambiguous. Trimming pared 0 bases from V and 2 bases from J, leaving 13 bases between. The CDR3 spans 16 residues. Germline V lookup: CDR1 SGHDN, CDR2 FVKESK.

This rearrangement joins TRBV9 to TRBJ2-3, with 7 bases aligning to TRBD2. The CDR3 totals 16 residues. CDR1 and CDR2 (germline): SGDLS, YYNGEE. With V trimmed by 5 bases and J by 0 bases, 9 bases remained unmatched. CDR3 sequence reads: CASSRQAGQSTDTQYF. The CDR3 DNA sequence: TGTGCCAGCAGTCGCCAAGCGGGGCAGAGCACAGATACGCAGTATTTT.

This rearrangement joins TRBV11-2 to TRBJ2-7; D is perhaps TRBD1 (6 bases). Trimming pared 5 bases from V and 5 bases from J, leaving 13 bases between. Germline CDR1 reads SGHAT; CDR2 reads FQNNGV. The CDR3 length is 13 residues. The CDR3 loop is CASSQGRGNEQYF. For the CDR3, the DNA is TGTGCCAGCAGCCAGGGCAGGGGCAACGAGCAGTACTTC.

The chain couples TRBV29-1 to TRBJ2-2; D is ambiguous. Between the trimmed V and J ends, which lost 3 bases and 1 base, there was a span of 6 bases. The CDR3 is 13 residues long. Germline V CDR1 and CDR2: SQVTM, ANQGSEA. CDR3 sequence reads: CSVDKKNTGELFF. In DNA form, the CDR3 reads TGCAGCGTTGATAAAAAGAACACCGGGGAGCTGTTTTTT.

The genes are TRBV14 and TRBJ1-6; D not resolved. Germline CDR1 and CDR2: SGHDN and FVKESK. The CDR3 sequence is 15 residues long. V gave up 0 bases and J gave up 10 bases, with 13 bases separating them. The CDR3 sequence is CASSQDWSPRSPLHF. The CDR3 coding sequence is TGTGCCAGCAGCCAAGATTGGTCCCCGCGGTCACCCCTCCACTTT.

This chain uses TRBV28 with TRBJ1-5; no definite D call. This CDR3 region has 14 residues. Trimming pared 3 bases from V and 3 bases from J, leaving 9 bases between. The germline gives CDR1 MDHEN, CDR2 SYDVKM. CDR3 bases: TGTGCCAGCAGTTTTGGCCAGTTCAATCAGCCCCAGCATTTT. This encodes CASSFGQFNQPQHF.

This rearrangement joins TRBV30 to TRBJ2-7; the D is unclear. Germline CDR1 and CDR2: GTSNPN and SVGIG (reference sequence). This CDR3 region has 12 residues. V was cut by 1 base and J by 0 bases, with 4 bases left in between. CDR3 residues: CAWSESSYEQYF. CDR3 nucleotides: TGTGCCTGGAGTGAGAGCTCCTACGAGCAGTACTTC.

The J gene is TRBJ2-2, the V gene TRBV6-4; no clear D gene. V lost 5 bases, J lost 5 bases, and 12 bases lay in between. CDR3 length equals 14 residues. Germline CDR1 MRHNA, CDR2 SNTAGT. DNA for the CDR3: TGTGCCAGCAGTCTTGAGGCTGGAACCGGGGAGCTGTTTTTT. This gives the protein CASSLEAGTGELFF.

This clone has a handful of counts. The same CDR3 arises from other DNA sequences in this sample as well. The chain combines TRBV7-2 with TRBJ2-1; possibly TRBD1 for D (6 bases). The germline V gene encodes CDR1 SGHTA and CDR2 FQGNSA. CDR3 length equals 16 residues. The V gene lost 5 bases and the J gene lost 2 bases, with 16 bases spanning the gap. CDR3 bases: TGTGCCAGCAGCCCGAACAGGGACCCCCCCTACAATGAGCAGTTCTTC. Protein sequence: CASSPNRDPPYNEQFF.

Concerning this clone itself: At one of its ends the junction is not consistent with the germline gene, which may arise from a read error. The V and J genes are TRBV7-2 and TRBJ2-5; 8 bases match TRBD1. There are 14 residues in the CDR3. Germline-derived CDR1 and CDR2 are SGHTA and FQGNSA. CDR3 sequence (DNA): TGTGCCAGCAGCTTATCACAGGGGGTAGAGGCCCAGTACTTC. Residues: CASSLSQGVEAQYF.

CDR3 in amino acids: CASSLMVASGVLSYEQYF. CDR3 nucleotide sequence: TGTGCCAGCAGCTTAATGGTGGCTAGCGGGGTCCTCTCCTACGAGCAGTACTTC. The gene calls are TRBV7-2 and TRBJ2-7; 9 bases line up with TRBD2. V gave up 2 bases and J gave up 0 bases; unmatched junction bases: 11. The CDR3 has 18 residues. Germline V gives CDR1 SGHTA, CDR2 FQGNSA. The full variable domain, with the rest looked up from reference TRBV7-2 and TRBJ2-7, is GAGVSQSPSNKVTEKGKDVELRCDPISGHTALYWYRQSLGQGLEFLIYFQGNSAPDKSGLPSDRFSAERTGGSVSTLTIQRTQQEDSAVYLCASSLMVASGVLSYEQYFGPGTRLTVT.

The chain recombines TRBV10-3 with TRBJ1-1; no definite D call. V was shortened by 4 bases and J by 4 bases, with 7 bases between the two germline ends. The CDR3 totals 12 residues. CDR1 is ENHRY and CDR2 is SYGVKD in the germline V gene. For the CDR3, the DNA is TGTGCCATCAGTGGAGGAGTCACTGAAGCTTTCTTT. This sequence encodes CAISGGVTEAFF.

The chain couples TRBV6-5 to TRBJ2-7; 7 bases agree with TRBD2. V lost 5 bases, J lost 1 base, and 5 bases stayed unmatched. The germline CDR1 and CDR2 sequences are MNHEY and SVGAGI. This CDR3 has 14 amino acids. CDR3 sequence reads: CASSLPLASYEQYF. In nucleotides, the CDR3 is TGTGCCAGCAGTCTGCCACTAGCGTCCTACGAGCAGTACTTC.

In its sample, this clone was seen a few times. V gene TRBV6-6 combines with J gene TRBJ1-1; the D gene is possibly TRBD1 (5 bases). The CDR3 contains 14 residues. Trimming left V 6 bases short and J 1 base short, with 12 bases between. Germline assignment: CDR1 MNHNY and CDR2 SVGAGI (reference sequence). This CDR3 is CASRKRDRNTEAFF. For the CDR3, the DNA is TGTGCCAGCAGGAAAAGAGACAGGAACACTGAAGCTTTCTTT.

This clone has only a few counts. The chain is built from TRBV14 and TRBJ2-2; D might be TRBD2 (5 bases). V dropped 7 bases and J dropped 4 bases, with 10 bases sitting between them. This CDR3 spans 13 amino acids. Germline-derived CDR1 and CDR2 are SGHDN and FVKESK. CDR3 sequence: CASTIGLTGELFF. The CDR3 bases are TGTGCCAGCACTATAGGACTCACCGGGGAGCTGTTTTTT.

Comment on this clone: Sequence at one end of the junction differs from germline and may be a read error. V usage is TRBV27 and J usage is TRBJ2-5, with D unclear. CDR3 length equals 14 residues. The V gene's germline CDR1 is MNHEY and CDR2 SMNVEV (reference sequence). The CDR3 coding sequence is TGTGCCAGCTCACAAGGCGGTACACAAGGGACCCAGTACTTC. Translating it yields CASSQGGTQGTQYF.

The CDR3 here is CASSPRQGADNEQFF. The DNA for the CDR3 is TGTGCCAGCAGCCCCAGACAGGGGGCGGACAATGAGCAGTTCTTC. This chain uses TRBV6-5 with TRBJ2-1, with 10 bases that match TRBD1. J gave up 5 bases and V 6 bases, and 7 bases lay outside the gene matches. Looked up from germline, CDR1 is MNHEY and CDR2 is SVGAGI. The CDR3 spans 15 residues.

CDR3 coding DNA: TGTGCCAGCAGTGAATGGGGAGGGAAGCAGCCCCAGCATTTT. Translation gives CASSEWGGKQPQHF. This sequence joins TRBV25-1 and TRBJ1-5; D is unclear. Trimming removed 1 base at V and 7 bases at J, with 11 bases between. CDR3 length: 14 amino acids. In germline, CDR1 is MGHDK, CDR2 SYGVNS. The full variable domain, completed using reference TRBV25-1 and TRBJ1-5, is EADIYQTPRYLVIGTGKKITLECSQTMGHDKMYWYQQDPGMELHLIHYSYGVNSTEKGDLSSESTVSRIRTEHFPLTLESARPSHTSQYLCASSEWGGKQPQHFGDGTRLSIL.

CDR3 in DNA: TGTGCCAGCAGCGTAGGCGGGGGGGCCGGGGGTACGCAGTATTTT. This sequence encodes CASSVGGGAGGTQYF. V is TRBV9 and J is TRBJ2-3, with TRBD2 matching over 9 bases. CDR1 SGDLS and CDR2 YYNGEE come from the germline V gene. The CDR3 extends over 15 amino acids. The trim removed 0 bases at V and 8 bases at J, leaving 7 bases unmatched.

The CDR3 reads CASSPLRTGKQETQYF. In DNA, the CDR3 is TGTGCCAGTAGTCCCCTGCGGACAGGGAAGCAAGAGACCCAGTACTTC. This chain uses TRBV19 with TRBJ2-5, with 8 bases fitting TRBD1. This CDR3 has 16 residues. Trimming took 5 bases from V and 2 from J; bases not matched to a gene: 10. Per the germline V gene, CDR1 is LNHDA and CDR2 is SQIVND (reference sequence).